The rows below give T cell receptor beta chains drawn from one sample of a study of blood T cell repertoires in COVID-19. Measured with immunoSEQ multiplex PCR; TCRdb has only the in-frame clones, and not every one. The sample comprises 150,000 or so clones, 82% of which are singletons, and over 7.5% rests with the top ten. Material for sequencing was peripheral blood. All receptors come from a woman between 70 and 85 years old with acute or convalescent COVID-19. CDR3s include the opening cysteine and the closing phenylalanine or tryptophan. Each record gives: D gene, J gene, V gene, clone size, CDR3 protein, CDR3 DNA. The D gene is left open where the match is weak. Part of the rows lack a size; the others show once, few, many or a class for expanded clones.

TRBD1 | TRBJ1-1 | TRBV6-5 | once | CASSLPRGVNTEAFF | TGTGCCAGCAGTCTCCCCAGGGGGGTGAACACTGAAGCTTTCTTT
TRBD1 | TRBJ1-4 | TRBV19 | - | CASSVDRGTEKLFF | TGTGCCAGTAGTGTCGACAGGGGGACTGAAAAACTGTTTTTT
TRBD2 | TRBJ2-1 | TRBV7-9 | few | CASSLVSGISNEQFF | TGTGCCAGCAGCTTAGTTAGCGGGATCTCGAATGAGCAGTTCTTC
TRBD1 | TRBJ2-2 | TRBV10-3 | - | CAISSPGQGSNTGELFF | TGTGCCATCAGTTCTCCGGGACAGGGGTCGAACACCGGGGAGCTGTTTTTT
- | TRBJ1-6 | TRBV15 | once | CATSRGGVLGTTLHF | TGTGCCACCAGCAGAGGGGGTGTTCTGGGGACTACCCTCCACTTT
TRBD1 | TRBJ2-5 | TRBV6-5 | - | CASSSGQGFGVETQYF | TGTGCCAGCAGTTCGGGACAGGGGTTTGGAGTGGAGACCCAGTACTTC
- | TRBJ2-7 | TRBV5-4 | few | CASSSRDSYEQYF | TGTGCCAGCAGCTCCCGGGACTCCTACGAGCAGTACTTC
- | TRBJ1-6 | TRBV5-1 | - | CASSSDNRNRSSYNSPLHF | TGCGCCAGCAGCTCTGATAACCGCAACAGGAGCTCCTATAATTCACCCCTCCACTTT
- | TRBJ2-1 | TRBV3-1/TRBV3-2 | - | CASSQDVGANNEQFF | TGTGCCAGCAGCCAAGATGTGGGGGCAAACAATGAGCAGTTCTTC
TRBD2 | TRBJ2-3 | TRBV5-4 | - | CASSKGLAGDRDTQYF | TGTGCCAGCAGCAAGGGACTAGCGGGAGACAGAGATACGCAGTATTTT
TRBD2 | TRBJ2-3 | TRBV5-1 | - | CASSNLLAGGSDTQYF | TGCGCCAGCAGCAACCTCTTAGCGGGAGGATCAGATACGCAGTATTTT
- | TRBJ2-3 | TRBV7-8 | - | CASSRRGRLGTSTDTQYF | TGTGCCAGCAGCCGTAGAGGGAGACTAGGCACTAGCACAGATACGCAGTATTTT
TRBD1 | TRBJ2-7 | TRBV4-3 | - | CASSHSGTGDYEQYF | TGCGCCAGCAGCCACTCCGGGACAGGAGACTACGAGCAGTACTTC
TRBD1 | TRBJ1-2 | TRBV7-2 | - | CASSLGRGQVGYGYTF | TGTGCCAGCAGCTTAGGTCGGGGACAGGTGGGGTATGGCTACACCTTC
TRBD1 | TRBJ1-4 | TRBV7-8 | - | CASSAGTGEGEKLFF | TGTGCCAGCAGCGCCGGGACAGGGGAGGGTGAAAAACTGTTTTTT
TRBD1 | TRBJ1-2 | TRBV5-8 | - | CASSYTWGQGNYGYTF | TGTGCCAGCAGCTACACCTGGGGACAGGGAAACTATGGCTACACCTTC
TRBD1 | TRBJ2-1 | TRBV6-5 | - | CASKGQGTYNEQFF | TGTGCCAGCAAGGGACAGGGAACCTACAATGAGCAGTTCTTC
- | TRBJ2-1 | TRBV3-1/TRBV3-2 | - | CASSQQPTASYNEQFF | TGTGCCAGCAGCCAACAACCGACAGCCTCCTACAATGAGCAGTTCTTC
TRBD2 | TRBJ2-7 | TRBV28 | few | CASRVFGTSGSHEQYF | TGTGCCAGCAGAGTGTTTGGGACTAGCGGGAGCCACGAGCAGTACTTC
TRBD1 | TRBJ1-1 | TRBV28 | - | CASSPGQAREAFF | TGTGCCAGCAGTCCCGGACAGGCTCGGGAAGCTTTCTTT
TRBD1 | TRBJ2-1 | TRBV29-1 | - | CSVGAGTGQFF | TGCAGCGTAGGAGCCGGGACAGGGCAGTTCTTC
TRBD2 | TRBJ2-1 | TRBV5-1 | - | CASSLERGTNEQFF | TGCGCCAGCAGCTTGGAGCGGGGAACTAATGAGCAGTTCTTC
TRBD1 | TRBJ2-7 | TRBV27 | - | CASSLGDRGYEQYF | TGTGCCAGCAGTCTTGGGGACAGGGGCTACGAGCAGTACTTC
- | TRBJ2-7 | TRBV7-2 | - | CASSLDGRDYEQYF | TGTGCCAGCAGCTTAGACGGACGGGACTACGAGCAGTACTTC
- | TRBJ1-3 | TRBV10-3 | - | CAISEPGSSGNTIYF | TGTGCCATCAGTGAACCGGGTTCCTCTGGAAACACCATATATTTT
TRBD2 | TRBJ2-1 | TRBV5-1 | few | CASSNTGTSGRQSYNEQFF | TGCGCCAGCAGCAACACCGGGACTAGCGGGAGACAGTCCTACAATGAGCAGTTCTTC
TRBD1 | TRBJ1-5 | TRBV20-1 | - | CSASRVGQGMSQPQHF | TGCAGTGCTAGTAGGGTGGGACAGGGGATGAGTCAGCCCCAGCATTTT
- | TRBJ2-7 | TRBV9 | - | CASSVGPRDYEQYF | TGTGCCAGCAGCGTAGGCCCCCGGGACTACGAGCAGTACTTC
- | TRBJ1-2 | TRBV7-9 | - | CASSLEQPNYGYTF | TGTGCCAGCAGCTTAGAACAGCCTAACTATGGCTACACCTTC
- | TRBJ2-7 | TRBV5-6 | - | CASSFDGRGDYEQYF | TGTGCCAGCAGCTTTGATGGCAGGGGGGACTACGAGCAGTACTTC
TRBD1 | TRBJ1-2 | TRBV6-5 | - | CASKHSGGYNYGYTF | TGTGCCAGCAAACACTCAGGGGGTTATAACTATGGCTACACCTTC
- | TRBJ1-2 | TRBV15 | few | CATSRDLSGEGYTF | TGTGCCACCAGCAGGGACCTCTCGGGGGAGGGCTACACCTTC
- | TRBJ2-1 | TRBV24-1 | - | CATSDTRPRGQFF | TGTGCCACCAGTGACACTCGACCTAGGGGGCAGTTCTTC
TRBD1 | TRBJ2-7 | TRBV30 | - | CAWGQGQVWDEQYF | TGTGCCTGGGGACAGGGACAAGTTTGGGACGAGCAGTACTTC
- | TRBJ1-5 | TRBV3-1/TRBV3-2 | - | CASSLGAGNQPQHF | TGTGCCAGCAGCCTAGGGGCGGGCAATCAGCCCCAGCATTTT
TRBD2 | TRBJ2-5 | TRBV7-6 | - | CASSRGTSGGAAETQYF | TGTGCCAGCAGCCGAGGGACTAGCGGGGGGGCAGCTGAGACCCAGTACTTC
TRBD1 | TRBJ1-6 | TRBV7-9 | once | CASSSWTGDNSPLHF | TGTGCCAGCAGCTCTTGGACAGGGGATAATTCACCCCTCCACTTT
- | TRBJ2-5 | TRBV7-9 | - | CASRKDSLQETQYF | TGTGCCAGCAGAAAGGACAGTCTCCAAGAGACCCAGTACTTC
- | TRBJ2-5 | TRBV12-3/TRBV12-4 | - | CASSLGRQETQYF | TGTGCCAGCAGTTTGGGCAGACAAGAGACCCAGTACTTC
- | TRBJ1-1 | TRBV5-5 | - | CASSLVRIDEAFF | TGTGCCAGCAGCTTGGTGAGGATTGATGAAGCTTTCTTT
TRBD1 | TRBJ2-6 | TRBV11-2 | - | CASSPGTGGISGANVLTF | TGTGCCAGCAGCCCCGGGACAGGGGGCATCTCTGGGGCCAACGTCCTGACTTTC
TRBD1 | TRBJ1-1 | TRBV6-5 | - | CASIATGANTEAFF | TGTGCCAGCATCGCGACAGGGGCGAACACTGAAGCTTTCTTT
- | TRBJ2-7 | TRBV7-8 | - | CASSFSGPHEQYF | TGTGCCAGCAGCTTTAGTGGTCCGCACGAGCAGTACTTC
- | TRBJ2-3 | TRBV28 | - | CASMPGETDTQYF | TGTGCCAGCATGCCGGGAGAGACAGATACGCAGTATTTT
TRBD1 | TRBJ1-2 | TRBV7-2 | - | CASSPYRGQGAPYGYTF | TGTGCCAGCAGCCCCTATAGGGGACAGGGGGCCCCCTATGGCTACACCTTC
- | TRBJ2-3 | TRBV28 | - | CASRPSLVDTQYF | TGTGCCAGCAGACCCTCTTTAGTAGATACGCAGTATTTT
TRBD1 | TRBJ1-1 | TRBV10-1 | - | CAGPQGIEAFF | TGCGCCGGCCCACAGGGGATTGAAGCTTTCTTT
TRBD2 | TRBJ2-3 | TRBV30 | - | CAWGLAGRTDTQYF | TGTGCCTGGGGGCTAGCGGGACGCACAGATACGCAGTATTTT
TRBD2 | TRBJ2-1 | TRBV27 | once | CASSSIAGGWFNEQFF | TGTGCCAGCAGTTCCATAGCGGGGGGGTGGTTCAATGAGCAGTTCTTC
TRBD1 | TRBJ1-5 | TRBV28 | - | CASSSKTRSGGSQPQHF | TGTGCCAGCAGTTCCAAAACGAGGTCAGGGGGAAGTCAGCCCCAGCATTTT
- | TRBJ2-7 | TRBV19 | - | CATMGKTVSSYEQYF | TGTGCCACCATGGGCAAGACAGTTTCCTCCTACGAGCAGTACTTC
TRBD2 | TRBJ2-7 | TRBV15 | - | CAAARGLDYEQYF | TGTGCCGCCGCGCGGGGGTTAGACTACGAGCAGTACTTC
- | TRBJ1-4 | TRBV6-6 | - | CASAPLNEKLFF | TGTGCCAGCGCACCACTTAATGAAAAACTGTTTTTT
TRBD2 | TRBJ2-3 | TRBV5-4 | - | CASSSAGGLTDTQYF | TGTGCCAGCAGCTCGGCGGGAGGCCTCACAGATACGCAGTATTTT
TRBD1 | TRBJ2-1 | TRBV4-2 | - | CASSQAGQGYNEQFF | TGTGCCAGCAGCCAGGCGGGACAGGGATACAATGAGCAGTTCTTC
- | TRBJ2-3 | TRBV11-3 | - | CASSSGGLITDTQYF | TGTGCCAGCAGCTCAGGTGGGCTGATCACAGATACGCAGTATTTT
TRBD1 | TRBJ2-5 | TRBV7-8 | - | CASSRDRGIQETQYF | TGTGCCAGCAGCAGAGACAGGGGAATTCAAGAGACCCAGTACTTC
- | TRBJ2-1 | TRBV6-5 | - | CASSYSEEGEQFF | TGTGCCAGCAGTTACTCGGAGGAAGGTGAGCAGTTCTTC
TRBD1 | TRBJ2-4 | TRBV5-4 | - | CASKVDRGFQAKNIQYF | TGTGCCAGCAAGGTGGACAGGGGATTTCAAGCCAAAAACATTCAGTACTTC